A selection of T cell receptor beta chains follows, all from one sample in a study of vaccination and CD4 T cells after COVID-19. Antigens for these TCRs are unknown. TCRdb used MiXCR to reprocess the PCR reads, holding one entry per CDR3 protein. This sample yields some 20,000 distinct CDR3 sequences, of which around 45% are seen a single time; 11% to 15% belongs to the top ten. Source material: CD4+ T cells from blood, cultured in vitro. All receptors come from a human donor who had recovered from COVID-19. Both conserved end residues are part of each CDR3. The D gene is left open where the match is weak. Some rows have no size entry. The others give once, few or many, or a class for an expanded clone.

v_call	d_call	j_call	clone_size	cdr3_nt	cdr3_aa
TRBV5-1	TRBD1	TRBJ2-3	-	TGCGCCAGCAGCTTGACAGGGGCGAGGGTAGATACGCAGTATTTT	CASSLTGARVDTQYF
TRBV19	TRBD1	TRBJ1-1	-	TGTGCCAGTAGTCCGACGACAGGGGCCTCGACTGAAGCTTTCTTT	CASSPTTGASTEAFF
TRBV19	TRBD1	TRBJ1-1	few	TGTGCCAGTAGTAGTGGACAGGGGGCATCAGCTGAAGCTTTCTTT	CASSSGQGASAEAFF
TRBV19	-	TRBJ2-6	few	TGTGCCAGTAGTTCAAGGAGCTCTGGGGCCAACGTCCTGACTTTC	CASSSRSSGANVLTF
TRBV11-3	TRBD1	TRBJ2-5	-	TGTGCCAGCAGCCCGGGGACAGGTGGGACCCGGGAGACCCAGTACTTC	CASSPGTGGTRETQYF
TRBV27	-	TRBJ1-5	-	TGTGCCAGCAGTTTAAACGGGGGCAATCAGCCCCAGCATTTT	CASSLNGGNQPQHF
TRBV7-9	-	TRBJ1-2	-	TGTGCCAGCAACACGATAGGGAGCAGTGGAGCTAACTATGGCTACACCTTC	CASNTIGSSGANYGYTF
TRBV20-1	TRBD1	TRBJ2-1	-	TGCAGTGCATCACCGGGACAGGGTGTCGTTTACAATGAGCAGTTCTTC	CSASPGQGVVYNEQFF
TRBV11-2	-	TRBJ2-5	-	TGTGCCAGCGGACCTACCGGGACCCAGTACCAAGAGACCCAGTACTTC	CASGPTGTQYQETQYF
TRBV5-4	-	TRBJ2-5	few	TGTGCCAGCAGCTTGTCTTCCGGGCAGATTCAAGAGACCCAGTACTTC	CASSLSSGQIQETQYF
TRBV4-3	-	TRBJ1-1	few	TGCGCCAGCAGCCAAGATGTCGGGGTGAGCACTGAAGCTTTCTTT	CASSQDVGVSTEAFF
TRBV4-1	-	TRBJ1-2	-	TGCGCCAGCAGCCATGACGACAGCTTCTATGGCTACACCTTC	CASSHDDSFYGYTF
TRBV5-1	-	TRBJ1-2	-	TGCGCCAGCAGCTTTTCAATCCAGGCAAACTATGGCTACACCTTC	CASSFSIQANYGYTF
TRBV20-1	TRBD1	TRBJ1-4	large	TGCAGTGCTAGGCCGATCACAGGGGGCGCGGAAAAACTGTTTTTT	CSARPITGGAEKLFF